The count of the clone carrying this TCR beta chain is one. The sample comes from a study of shared clonotypes between healthy human individuals. CDR1 and CDR2 (germline): MNHNY, SVGAGI (reference sequence). The CDR3 runs to 14 residues. Trimming took 10 bases from V and 2 from J, leaving 15 bases between them. The assay was immunoSEQ multiplex PCR, and TCRdb's table has in-frame clones only and misses some. Of under 1,900,000 clones listed, 98% are singletons. The receptor was isolated from a man aged 30 to 39 in good health. This chain links TRBV6-6 with TRBJ2-1, with D tentatively TRBD2 (5 bases). Sequenced sample: naive CD4+ T cells sorted from blood. The subset here: CD45RA+ positively selected. The CDR3 nucleotides read TGTGCCACGGCCGGGGTAGCTGCCTACAATGAGCAGTTCTTC. Encoded protein: CATAGVAAYNEQFF.